This T cell receptor beta chain was sequenced for a study of blood T cells in healthy people across ages. The sample holds a few counts of this clonotype. Its antigen remains unknown. Points from the study as a whole: It was not possible, with unsorted PBMCs, to conclusively compare naive and antigen-experienced cells.

Investigators took 8.5 to 10 milliliters of peripheral blood from every donor. Germline loops: CDR1 KGHSH, CDR2 LQKENI. There are 15 residues in the CDR3. Trimming shortened V by 3 bases and J by 5 bases, and 14 bases separated the two germline ends. Using a J-beta primer mix together with a sample-barcoded 5' primer, a second PCR was run for about 6 to 12 cycles. Every single cDNA molecule received a tag from a template-switch adaptor with 12 random nucleotides. Each CDR3 protein is one row after TCRdb ran MiXCR on the 5' RACE reads. The sample has over a million distinct CDR3 sequences, 40% to 45% seen once.

This receptor was taken from a woman in her sixties or seventies in good health. The sample consisted of blood. The rearrangement uses TRBV18 and TRBJ2-4; a weak D match, TRBD1 (5 bases). As DNA, the CDR3 is TGTGCCAGCTCACCTTTACCAGGGATTGAAAACATTCAGTACTTC. Amino acid sequence: CASSPLPGIENIQYF.